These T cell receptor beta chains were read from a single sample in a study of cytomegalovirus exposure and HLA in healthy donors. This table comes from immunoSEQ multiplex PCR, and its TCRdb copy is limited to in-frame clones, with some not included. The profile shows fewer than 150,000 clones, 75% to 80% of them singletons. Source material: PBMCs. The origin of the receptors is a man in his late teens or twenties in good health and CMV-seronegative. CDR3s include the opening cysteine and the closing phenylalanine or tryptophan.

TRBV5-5	CASSLGSSLGDTQYF
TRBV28	CASRSNYGYTF
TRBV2	CASSGGVGYGYTF
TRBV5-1	CASSFGDTSYNEQFF
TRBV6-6	CASSYVDRSNEKLFF
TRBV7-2	CASTPGSAPSYEQYF
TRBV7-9	CASSLPLGGIDGYTF
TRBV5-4	CASSLDKRSEAFF
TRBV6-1	CASTDLMVGYTF
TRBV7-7	CASSPRSANTGELFF
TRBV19	CASSIPGQGGTEAFF
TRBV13	CASSLGDSSYNEQFF
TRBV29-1	CSVDPGQVTYGYTF
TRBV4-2	CASSQDGSGGPPETQYF
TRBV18	CASSPESANEKLFF
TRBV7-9	CASSFGGSGNEQFF
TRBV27	CASRQDFNEQFF
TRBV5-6	CASTKRVRLRETQYF
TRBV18	CASSPPVSGYNQPQHF
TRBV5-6	CASSPGTGGYEQYF
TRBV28	CASSLLYTSYEQYF
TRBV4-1	CASSQLIGGAGGYTF
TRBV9	CASSVGREPTDTQYF
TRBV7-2	CASSLGLYTGELFF
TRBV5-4	CASSSTGLPGNTIYF
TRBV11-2	CASTLLAGGLNEQFF
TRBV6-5	CASSPFEGYGYTF
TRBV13	CASSSRTSGGAYEQYF
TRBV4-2	CASSQDRTGKAEQYF
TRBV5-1	CASSLVVSDWTSGLLYEQYF
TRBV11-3	CASSPPAGSTDTQYF
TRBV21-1	CASSKRRAKETQYF
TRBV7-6	CASSSTDEGEKLFF
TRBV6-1	CASLELEQYF
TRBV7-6	CASSAFGSEQYF
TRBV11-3	CASSLQQGTSDTQYF
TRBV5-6	CASVLLGDRGGHEQYF
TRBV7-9	CASSLGAAGRTDTQYF
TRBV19	CASSMITTSTDTQYF
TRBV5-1	CASSVGPFSGNTIYF
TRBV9	CASSVGQGNQPQHF
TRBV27	CASRPDGGLDEQYF
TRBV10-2	CASSADGLGLSTEAFF
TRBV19	CASSMGPYRPGETQYF
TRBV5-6	CASSPTGDNEKLFF
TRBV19	CASSIVGQGEKLFF
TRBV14	CASSQDWGTGGTGELFF
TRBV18	CASSPSIGTSVLRETQYF